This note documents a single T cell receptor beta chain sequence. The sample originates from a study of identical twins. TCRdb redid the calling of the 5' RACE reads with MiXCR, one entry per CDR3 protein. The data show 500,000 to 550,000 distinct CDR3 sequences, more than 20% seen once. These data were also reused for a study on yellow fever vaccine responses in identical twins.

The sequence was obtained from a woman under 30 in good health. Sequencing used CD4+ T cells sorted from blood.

The CDR3 nucleotides are TGTGCCAGCAGCTTAGCGTTTTTTGGGACAGGCACAGATACGCAGTATTTT. Translating gives CASSLAFFGTGTDTQYF. The chain joins TRBV7-9 to TRBJ2-3, with 7 bases fitting TRBD1. This CDR3 has 17 amino acids. With 0 bases clipped from V and 1 base from J, the junction kept 7 bases outside the gene matches. Germline V gene lookup returns CDR1 SEHNR and CDR2 FQNEAQ (reference sequence).